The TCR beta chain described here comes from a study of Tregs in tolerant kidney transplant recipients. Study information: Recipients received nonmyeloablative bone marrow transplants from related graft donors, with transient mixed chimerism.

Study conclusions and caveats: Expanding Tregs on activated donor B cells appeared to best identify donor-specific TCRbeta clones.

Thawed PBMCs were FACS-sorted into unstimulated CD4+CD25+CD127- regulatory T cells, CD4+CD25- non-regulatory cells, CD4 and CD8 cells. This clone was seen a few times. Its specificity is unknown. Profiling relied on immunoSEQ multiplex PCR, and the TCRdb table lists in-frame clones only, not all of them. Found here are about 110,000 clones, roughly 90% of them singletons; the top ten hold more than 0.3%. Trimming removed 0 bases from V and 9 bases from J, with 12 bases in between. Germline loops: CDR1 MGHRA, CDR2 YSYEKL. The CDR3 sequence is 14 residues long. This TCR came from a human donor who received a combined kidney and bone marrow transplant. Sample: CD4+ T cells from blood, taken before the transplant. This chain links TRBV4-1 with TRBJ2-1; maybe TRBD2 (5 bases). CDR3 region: CASSQEAGMGEQFF. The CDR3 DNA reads TGCGCCAGCAGCCAAGAGGCGGGTATGGGTGAGCAGTTCTTC.